The clone carrying this T cell receptor beta chain was recorded a few times. Its antigen is unknown. This may stem from a read error, because a much larger clone lies one nucleotide away. Findings and limits, study-wide: Larger-cohort validation covered only one TCR beta V-J rearrangement. Greatest tumor Treg TCR overlap was with tumor naive CD4+ cells. The TCR gene usage of tumor memory CD4+ T cells clustered together with blood and lymph node memory CD4+ cells and with lymph node naive CD4+ cells.

V was pared by 6 bases and J by 2 bases, with 11 bases between. The CDR3 totals 13 residues. The germline V gene has CDR1 WSHSY and CDR2 SAAADI. Tregs were sorted as CD4+CD25+CD127-/low cells. Semi-nested PCR with Nested Universal Primer A followed constant-region reverse priming of full-length variable regions. TCRdb independently ran MiXCR on the 5' RACE reads; one entry per CDR3 protein. The repertoire holds around 34,000 distinct CDR3 sequences, with 25% to 30% as singletons. This sequence joins TRBV10-2 and TRBJ2-7; weak D call: TRBD2 (6 bases). This receptor was identified in a female donor with breast cancer. The sample taken for sequencing was tumor-infiltrating Tregs sorted from the breast tumor. CDR3 sequence (DNA): TGCGCCAGCAGGGAGGGCCGGGCCTACGAGCAGTACTTC. Translating gives CASREGRAYEQYF.